The clone carrying this TCR beta chain was counted once. Its cognate antigen is unknown. Samples underwent the assay at deep level. The data were produced by immunoSEQ multiplex PCR, yet TCRdb's version contains in-frame clones alone and is incomplete. The table records millions of clones, roughly 92% of them present only once. These data are taken from a study of shared clonotypes between healthy human individuals. Study in general: A donor's plate count was three for CD4 naive and three for CD4 memory; CD8 naive had two and CD8 memory one. Study conclusions and caveats: A reduction in generation probabilities was seen for non-shared clonotypes relative to those shared by all four donors.

Germline-derived CDR1 and CDR2 are MNHEY and SMNVEV (reference sequence). There are 19 residues in the CDR3. V lost 7 bases, J lost 5 bases, and 32 bases lay in between. Sequenced sample: naive CD4+ T cells sorted from blood. Indicated subset: CD45RA+ positively selected. The TCR originated in a man younger than 35 in good health. The J gene is TRBJ1-1, the V gene TRBV27, with a weak D call TRBD1 (6 bases). The CDR3 here is CASTLERGRKGGARTEAFF. CDR3 bases: TGTGCCAGCACCTTAGAAAGGGGGAGGAAGGGTGGAGCACGTACTGAAGCTTTCTTT.